The 22 T cell receptor beta chains below were found in one sample sequenced in a study of post-analysis software for immune sequencing data (dated by TCRdb to between 2014 and 2017). Paper-wide results and their limitations: Significantly higher frequencies in patients than in controls were found for five TRBV segments, including TRBV5-6, TRBV5-1 and TRBV20-1.

Receptor amplification or capture employed PCR. The sequencer listed for this sample is Illumina HiSeq 2500. To reduce PCR and sequencing biases, unique molecular identifiers were built into the TCR beta cDNA libraries. TCRdb reran the public reads through fastp at Q25 and MiXCR, keeping productive beta chains. Identical CDR3 proteins give one entry, which carries the most common genes and DNA. The table for this sample lists fewer than 700,000 distinct CDR3 sequences; 44% of them were counted only once. The ten top clones hold about 1.8% of the sample. For these TCRs, the target antigens are not known. Material: blood. The receptors come from a girl between 5 and 17 years old with multiple sclerosis.

This clonotype appeared a few times. This CDR3 is CSATPGTSDYNEQFF. In DNA form, the CDR3 reads TGCAGTGCTACCCCCGGGACTAGCGACTACAATGAGCAGTTCTTC. The V call is TRBV20-1, the J call TRBJ2-1, with 10 bases aligning to TRBD2. This CDR3 has 15 amino acids. Germline assignment: CDR1 DFQATT and CDR2 SNEGSKA (reference sequence). Trimming took 4 bases from V and 3 from J; bases not matched to a gene: 6.

This clonotype was observed a handful of times. The V and J genes are TRBV28 and TRBJ2-1; TRBD1 might be the D (5 bases). In germline, CDR1 is MDHEN, CDR2 SYDVKM. V lost 2 bases, J lost 13 bases, and 15 bases lay in between. This CDR3 comprises 13 residues. For the CDR3, the DNA is TGTGCCAGCAGTTTAACATCGCGACAGACACAGTTCTTC. Translated: CASSLTSRQTQFF. Supplemented by reference TRBV28 and TRBJ2-1, the full variable domain reads DVKVTQSSRYLVKRTGEKVFLECVQDMDHENMFWYRQDPGLGLRLIYFSYDVKMKEKGDIPEGYSVSREKKERFSLILESASTNQTSMYLCASSLTSRQTQFFGPGTRLTVL.

This chain connects TRBV11-2 to TRBJ2-5; D is ambiguous. The better agreement between TRBJ2-7 and the DNA end casts doubt on the J call. Germline values: CDR1 SGHAT, CDR2 FQNNGV. The CDR3 extends over 12 amino acids. The DNA of the CDR3 is TGTGCCAGCAGCTTAGCCCTTAACGAGCAGTACTTC. Protein product: CASSLALNEQYF.

This clonotype appeared a few times. V gene TRBV29-1 combines with J gene TRBJ2-5; 13 bases agree with TRBD2. Trimming cost V 6 bases and J 1 base; bases outside gene matches: 5. CDR1 is SQVTM and CDR2 is ANQGSEA in the germline V gene. There are 15 residues in the CDR3. The CDR3 reads CSVATSGRLQETQYF. CDR3 coding DNA: TGCAGCGTAGCGACTAGCGGGAGGCTCCAAGAGACCCAGTACTTC.

This clonotype was found a few times. DNA for the CDR3: TGCGCCAGCAGCCCCCCTCGAGGGGGTTTTGATGGCTACACCTTC. Protein product: CASSPPRGGFDGYTF. V and J are TRBV4-1 and TRBJ1-2; possible D gene TRBD1, 6 bases. CDR1 is MGHRA and CDR2 is YSYEKL in the germline V gene. V was cut by 4 bases and J by 6 bases, with 18 bases left in between. This CDR3 comprises 15 residues.

The genes are TRBV7-6 and TRBJ2-5; TRBD2 matches at 13 bases. The CDR3 has 16 amino acids. V lost 1 base and J lost 5; bases outside the gene matches: 4. Germline V gives CDR1 SGHVS, CDR2 FNYEAQ. CDR3 nucleotides: TGTGCCAGCAGCTTAGGGACTAGCGGGAGAGGGGAGACCCAGTACTTC. Protein sequence: CASSLGTSGRGETQYF.

The gene calls are TRBV7-2 and TRBJ2-5, with D possibly being TRBD1 (6 bases). This CDR3 has 13 amino acids. The germline V gene encodes CDR1 SGHTA and CDR2 FQGNSA. Trimming took 5 bases from V and 7 from J, leaving 14 bases between them. The CDR3 DNA reads as TGTGCCAGCAGCCTAGGGGGAAAAGGGACCCAGTACTTC. This gives the protein CASSLGGKGTQYF. Variable domain in full (rest from reference TRBV7-2 and TRBJ2-5): GAGVSQSPSNKVTEKGKDVELRCDPISGHTALYWYRQSLGQGLEFLIYFQGNSAPDKSGLPSDRFSAERTGGSVSTLTIQRTQQEDSAVYLCASSLGGKGTQYFGPGTRLLVL.

This rearrangement joins TRBV7-2 to TRBJ2-5, with D perhaps given as TRBD1 or TRBD2 (5 bases each). Germline CDR1 is SGHTA and CDR2 is FQGNSA. The CDR3 is made up of 16 amino acids. With 1 base removed from V and 4 bases from J, the gap between germline ends came to 16 bases. The CDR3 reads CASSLDGASRRETQYF. CDR3 in DNA: TGTGCCAGCAGCTTAGATGGGGCTAGCCGGCGAGAGACCCAGTACTTC.

This chain joins TRBV9 and TRBJ1-6; 11 positions agree with TRBD1. V lost 3 bases and J lost 7; bases outside the gene matches: 3. The CDR3 has 15 amino acids. CDR1 is SGDLS, CDR2 YYNGEE, per germline. The CDR3 DNA is TGTGCCAGCAGCGCCGGGACAGGGGGGAATTCACCCCTCCACTTT. Translated, it gives CASSAGTGGNSPLHF.

The CDR3 reads CASRAGTGTDTQYF. The CDR3 region has the DNA TGTGCCAGCCGCGCCGGGACAGGCACAGATACGCAGTATTTT. The chain couples TRBV27 to TRBJ2-3, with 7 bases that match TRBD1. Germline CDR1 and CDR2: MNHEY and SMNVEV (reference sequence). V lost 8 bases to trimming and J lost 1 base; unmatched junction nucleotides: 6. CDR3 size: 14 residues.

In this sample, this clonotype turned up a few times. The V call is TRBV9, the J call TRBJ2-5, with 15 bases fitting TRBD2. Germline V gene data show CDR1 as SGDLS and CDR2 as YYNGEE. Unmatched junction bases numbered 10, after V lost 4 bases and J lost 3 bases. This CDR3 region has 18 residues. This chain's CDR3 is CASSSGLAGGPGKETQYF. The CDR3 bases are TGTGCCAGCAGCTCTGGACTAGCGGGGGGGCCTGGGAAAGAGACCCAGTACTTC.

The chain links TRBV10-3 to TRBJ1-6; possible D gene TRBD1, 5 bases. The CDR3 runs to 15 residues. Trimming pared 4 bases from V and 0 bases from J, leaving 7 bases between. Germline assignment: CDR1 ENHRY and CDR2 SYGVKD. The CDR3 reads CAISAGLSYNSPLHF. DNA of the CDR3: TGTGCCATCAGTGCGGGACTCTCCTATAATTCACCCCTCCACTTT.

In its sample, this clonotype was seen a few times. The V call is TRBV29-1, the J call TRBJ2-7; 7 nucleotides align to TRBD1. The CDR3 totals 16 residues. CDR1 and CDR2 from the germline V gene are SQVTM and ANQGSEA. The V and J ends lost 1 base and 2 bases, in that order; junction bases with no gene match: 11. CDR3 loop: CSVEGVVGTATYEQYF. DNA of the CDR3: TGCAGCGTTGAAGGCGTGGTAGGGACAGCTACCTACGAGCAGTACTTC.

This clonotype has just a few counts. V and J are TRBV27 and TRBJ2-1, with 12 bases identical to TRBD2. The CDR3 runs to 16 residues. CDR1 is MNHEY and CDR2 is SMNVEV in the germline V gene (reference sequence). V gave up 4 bases and J gave up 7 bases; unmatched junction bases: 8. CDR3 sequence reads: CASSSASGRAGNEQFF. CDR3 in DNA: TGTGCCAGCAGTTCGGCTAGCGGGAGGGCCGGGAATGAGCAGTTCTTC.

The gene calls are TRBV12-3 or TRBV12-4 and TRBJ1-2; D remains unclear. The V end lost 3 bases, the J end lost 3 bases, and 17 bases lay between the germline ends. The CDR3 covers 16 residues. The CDR3 reads CASSFGGLPSDYGYTF. CDR3 DNA: TGTGCCAGCAGTTTTGGCGGTCTCCCCTCTGACTATGGCTACACCTTC.

V and J are TRBV7-9 and TRBJ1-1; a possible D gene is TRBD1 (6 bases). Germline assignment: CDR1 SEHNR and CDR2 FQNEAQ (reference sequence). The CDR3 covers 13 residues. V lost 3 bases and J 12 bases, leaving 17 bases between the germline ends. Here the CDR3 DNA reads TGTGCCAGCAGCTTCACCTCGGACAGCAATTCTTTCTTT. This codes for CASSFTSDSNSFF.

The CDR3 DNA reads as TGTGCCTGGTCAGGGGGACCAGGTTCACCCCTCCACTTT. Translation: CAWSGGPGSPLHF. This chain links TRBV30 with TRBJ1-6, with 7 bases that match TRBD1. V dropped 5 bases and J dropped 9; count of bases not matched to a gene: 7. Germline V gene lookup returns CDR1 GTSNPN and CDR2 SVGIG (reference sequence). This CDR3 comprises 13 residues. The whole variable domain, remainder taken from reference TRBV30 and TRBJ1-6, is SQTIHQWPATLVQPVGSPLSLECTVEGTSNPNLYWYRQAAGRGLQLLFYSVGIGQISSEVPQNLSASRPQDRQFILSSKKLLLSDSGFYLCAWSGGPGSPLHFGNGTRLTVT.

The V gene is TRBV6-5, the J gene TRBJ1-6; the D gene is possibly TRBD1 (6 bases). The CDR3 covers 16 residues. V lost 0 bases to trimming and J lost 9 bases, with 15 bases between them. Germline V lookup: CDR1 MNHEY, CDR2 SVGAGI. CDR3 loop: CASSYSGQGSISPLHF. The CDR3 nucleotides are TGTGCCAGCAGTTACTCTGGGCAGGGGAGTATTTCACCCCTCCACTTT.

This clonotype was observed a handful of times. This chain uses TRBV5-1 with TRBJ1-2, with D hard to call. The germline V gene encodes CDR1 SGHRS and CDR2 YFSETQ. Trimming removed 0 bases at V and 13 bases at J, with 16 bases between. The CDR3 totals 13 residues. The CDR3 reads CASSLVGRSSCTF. The DNA of the CDR3 is TGCGCCAGCAGCTTGGTCGGGCGGTCGTCTTGCACCTTC.

This clonotype has a count of ten or more. The chain is built from TRBV7-2 and TRBJ2-3, with TRBD2 matching 7 bases. The V gene end was trimmed by 0 bases and the J gene end by 4 bases; junction bases not matched to a gene: 4. Germline V CDR1 and CDR2: SGHTA, FQGNSA. The CDR3 has 15 amino acids. The CDR3 DNA sequence: TGTGCCAGCAGCTTAGCGCCTACTAGCGCAGATACGCAGTATTTT. Encoded protein: CASSLAPTSADTQYF.

This clonotype has a handful of counts. The chain couples TRBV12-3 or TRBV12-4 to TRBJ1-2; 8 bases align to TRBD1. The CDR3 consists of 16 residues. Trimming at V came to 5 bases and at J to 3 bases, leaving 11 bases not matched to a gene. This chain's CDR3 is CASSRGDRGQDYGYTF. CDR3 DNA sequence: TGTGCCAGCAGTCGCGGAGACAGGGGACAGGACTATGGCTACACCTTC.

The chain uses TRBV10-3 and TRBJ2-7; no definite D call. V shed 6 bases and J shed 1 base, with 19 bases lying between them. There are 16 residues in the CDR3. Germline V CDR1 and CDR2: ENHRY, SYGVKD. The CDR3: CAIRSVRQLDSYEQYF. DNA of the CDR3: TGTGCCATCAGATCAGTTAGGCAGCTAGATTCCTACGAGCAGTACTTC.